The next 32 T cell receptor beta chains were all read from a single sample in a study of T cell changes during pregnancy in multiple sclerosis. Repertoires were generated with immunoSEQ multiplex PCR, while TCRdb's copy carries only in-frame clones and drops some. This sample has tens of thousands of clones, with about nine tenths found just once. The source material was peripheral blood, sampled in the second trimester of pregnancy. These receptors all come from a female donor in good health, enrolled as a control in a pregnancy study.

The CDR3 sequence: CASSFGQNNEQFF. CDR3 nucleotide sequence: TGTGCCAGCAGCTTTGGGCAGAACAATGAGCAGTTCTTC. The rearrangement uses TRBV7-9 and TRBJ2-1; D call uncertain. CDR3 size: 13 residues. Germline lookup yields CDR1 SEHNR and CDR2 FQNEAQ (reference sequence). The V end lost 3 bases, the J end lost 5 bases, and 8 bases lay between the germline ends.

V and J are TRBV2 and TRBJ2-6; D gene uncertain. CDR1 is SNHLY and CDR2 is FYNNEI in the germline V gene. This CDR3 region has 15 residues. V was pared by 2 bases and J by 3 bases, with 8 bases between. The CDR3 reads CASSESGGGANVLTF. The CDR3 DNA sequence: TGTGCCAGCAGTGAAAGTGGCGGTGGGGCCAACGTCCTGACTTTC.

This chain joins TRBV5-8 and TRBJ2-7, with D perhaps matching TRBD2 (5 bases). V shed 0 bases and J shed 5 bases, with 12 bases lying between them. The germline V gene encodes CDR1 SGHTS and CDR2 YDEGEE. The length of the CDR3 is 14 residues. The chain's CDR3 is CASSLAGDRNEQYF. The CDR3 DNA sequence: TGTGCCAGCAGCTTGGCCGGGGATCGGAACGAGCAGTACTTC.

This chain links TRBV28 with TRBJ1-2; weak D call: TRBD1 (6 bases). The V end lost 7 bases, the J end lost 7 bases, and 19 bases lay between the germline ends. CDR1 is MDHEN, CDR2 SYDVKM, per germline. This CDR3 is built from 14 residues. The CDR3 DNA sequence: TGTGCCAGCATCCGGGGGGCAGGGTGGGGTGGCTACACCTTC. Its translation is CASIRGAGWGGYTF.

The chain uses TRBV4-2 and TRBJ2-1; 8 positions agree with TRBD2. CDR1 and CDR2 (germline): LGHNA, YNFKEQ. This CDR3 is built from 14 residues. The junction had 9 bases not matched to a gene; V was cut back by 0 bases and J by 14 bases. The CDR3, as DNA: TGTGCCAGCAGCCAAGATCACGGCGGGGGGCTGGAGTTCTTC. Residues: CASSQDHGGGLEFF.

The chain combines TRBV19 with TRBJ1-4; TRBD1 might be the D (6 bases). V gave up 9 bases and J gave up 5 bases, with 22 bases separating them. Germline-derived CDR1 and CDR2 are LNHDA and SQIVND (reference sequence). There are 16 residues in the CDR3. The CDR3 here is CASALNPGQTNEKLFF. The CDR3 DNA reads as TGTGCCAGCGCTTTGAATCCGGGACAAACCAATGAAAAACTGTTTTTT.

This chain links TRBV7-2 with TRBJ1-5, with D hard to call. The germline V gene encodes CDR1 SGHTA and CDR2 FQGNSA. Trimming removed 5 bases at V and 3 bases at J, with 14 bases between. The CDR3 sequence is 15 residues long. For the CDR3, the DNA is TGTGCCAGCAGCGATACCGCAGGCTACAATCAGCCCCAGCATTTT. It is translated as CASSDTAGYNQPQHF.

The CDR3 here is CASSLTREGNTIYF. Written as DNA, the CDR3 is TGTGCCAGCAGCTTGACCAGGGAAGGAAACACCATATATTTT. V and J are TRBV5-4 and TRBJ1-3; maybe TRBD1 (5 bases). This CDR3 is 14 amino acids long. Trimming shortened V by 1 base and J by 4 bases, and 9 bases separated the two germline ends. Germline V lookup: CDR1 SGHNT, CDR2 YYREEE (reference sequence).

This chain links TRBV9 with TRBJ2-1; 8 bases match TRBD1. Looked up from germline, CDR1 is SGDLS and CDR2 is YYNGEE. J lost 7 bases, V lost 3 bases, and 15 bases had no gene match. This CDR3 region has 17 residues. CDR3 coding DNA: TGTGCCAGCAGCGCCCCGGGGGCAGGGGGCGTGGTAAATGAGCAGTTCTTC. This translates into CASSAPGAGGVVNEQFF.

CDR3 in amino acids: CASPGTYEFREYF. Here the CDR3 DNA reads TGTGCCAGCCCAGGGACTTACGAGTTCCGTGAGTACTTC. The gene calls are TRBV28 and TRBJ2-5; possible D gene TRBD2, 6 bases. Looked up from germline, CDR1 is MDHEN and CDR2 is SYDVKM. V lost 8 bases and J 12 bases, leaving 22 bases between the germline ends. This CDR3 region has 13 residues.

CDR3 amino acids: CASSILAGRTDTQYF. The CDR3 coding sequence is TGTGCCAGTAGTATACTAGCGGGACGCACAGATACGCAGTATTTT. The chain combines TRBV19 with TRBJ2-3, with 9 bases fitting TRBD2. The CDR3 totals 15 residues. CDR1 is LNHDA, CDR2 SQIVND, per germline (reference sequence). V was clipped by 2 bases and J by 1 base; unmatched bases: 1.

V is TRBV5-6 and J is TRBJ2-5; D might be TRBD1 (5 bases). Germline CDR1 reads SGHDT; CDR2 reads YYEEEE. This CDR3 is 15 amino acids long. The ends were cut back, 4 bases at V and 2 bases at J, with 15 bases in the middle. The CDR3 nucleotides read TGTGCCAGCAGCCCTACCCTGACAGCTCAAGAGACCCAGTACTTC. It translates to CASSPTLTAQETQYF.

This chain joins TRBV6-4 and TRBJ2-5; TRBD2 agrees at 8 bases. This CDR3 region has 14 residues. From germline, CDR1 is MRHNA and CDR2 SNTAGT. The V segment lost 2 bases and the J segment 7 bases; nucleotides outside the gene matches: 6. CDR3 loop: CASSDEAGAGTQYF. In DNA, the CDR3 is TGTGCCAGCAGTGACGAAGCGGGGGCGGGGACCCAGTACTTC.

This sequence joins TRBV2 and TRBJ2-1; 11 bases map to TRBD2. This CDR3 has 16 residues. V was clipped by 7 bases and J by 0 bases; unmatched bases: 5. Germline lookup yields CDR1 SNHLY and CDR2 FYNNEI. This CDR3 reads CASTVSGRGSYNEQFF. DNA of the CDR3: TGTGCCAGCACTGTTAGCGGGAGGGGCTCCTACAATGAGCAGTTCTTC. Complete variable domain (other parts from reference TRBV2 and TRBJ2-1): EPEVTQTPSHQVTQMGQEVILRCVPISNHLYFYWYRQILGQKVEFLVSFYNNEISEKSEIFDDQFSVERPDGSNFTLKIRSTKLEDSAMYFCASTVSGRGSYNEQFFGPGTRLTVL.

The chain recombines TRBV4-2 with TRBJ2-3, with no clear D. V was pared by 0 bases and J by 4 bases, with 11 bases between. Germline lookup yields CDR1 LGHNA and CDR2 YNFKEQ. This CDR3 has 15 amino acids. This CDR3 is CASSQDPTTADTQYF. CDR3 in DNA: TGTGCCAGCAGCCAAGATCCCACCACAGCAGATACGCAGTATTTT.

The CDR3 DNA reads TGTGCCAGTAGTACTCCCGGGGGCGGGGGGACCGGGGAGCTGTTTTTT. Its protein is CASSTPGGGGTGELFF. V is TRBV19 and J is TRBJ2-2, with 8 bases fitting TRBD2. Trimming at V came to 4 bases and at J to 5 bases, leaving 9 bases not matched to a gene. CDR3 length equals 16 residues. Germline CDR1 and CDR2: LNHDA and SQIVND (reference sequence).

This chain joins TRBV11-3 and TRBJ2-5; TRBD2 might be the D (6 bases). V lost 4 bases and J 4 bases, leaving 19 bases between the germline ends. CDR1 and CDR2 from the germline V gene are SGHNT and YENEEA. The CDR3 totals 16 residues. CDR3 protein: CASSSGRGENGETQYF. Here the CDR3 DNA reads TGTGCCAGCAGCTCAGGGCGCGGGGAGAACGGAGAGACCCAGTACTTC.

The rearrangement uses TRBV5-1 and TRBJ2-7; tentative D call: TRBD1 (5 bases). This CDR3 comprises 14 residues. Trimming left V 0 bases short and J 2 bases short, with 9 bases between. CDR1 SGHRS and CDR2 YFSETQ come from the germline V gene. CDR3 sequence (DNA): TGCGCCAGCAGCTTGGGACAGCCGCCCTACGAGCAGTACTTC. This encodes CASSLGQPPYEQYF.

The rearrangement links TRBV2 to TRBJ1-6; D gene ambiguous. CDR3 length: 15 amino acids. Looked up from germline, CDR1 is SNHLY and CDR2 is FYNNEI. Trimming pared 6 bases from V and 7 bases from J, leaving 16 bases between. DNA for the CDR3: TGTGCCAGCAGAGAGACCAGTTCGGGAAATTCACCCCTCCACTTT. Protein sequence: CASRETSSGNSPLHF.

This chain joins TRBV18 and TRBJ1-1, with TRBD1 matching over 7 bases. Germline CDR1 KGHSH, CDR2 LQKENI. This CDR3 is built from 15 residues. The ends lost 5 bases at V and 3 bases at J; junction bases unmatched: 9. CDR3 loop: CASSARQGWDTEAFF. The CDR3 nucleotides are TGTGCCAGCTCAGCCCGACAGGGATGGGACACTGAAGCTTTCTTT.

V usage is TRBV7-8 and J usage is TRBJ2-7, with D possibly being TRBD1 (5 bases). V was clipped by 1 base and J by 0 bases, with 7 bases between them. Germline lookup yields CDR1 SGHVS and CDR2 FQNEAQ. This CDR3 is 14 amino acids long. The CDR3 bases are TGTGCCAGCAGCTTAGGGGGCGTCTCCTACGAGCAGTACTTC. Protein: CASSLGGVSYEQYF.

The genes are TRBV4-1 and TRBJ2-7, with 12 bases fitting TRBD2. V dropped 2 bases and J dropped 6; count of bases not matched to a gene: 5. The CDR3 spans 15 residues. In germline, CDR1 is MGHRA, CDR2 YSYEKL. CDR3 nucleotide sequence: TGCGCCAGCAGCCAACGACTAGCGGGAGAAAGCGAGCAGTACTTC. Protein sequence: CASSQRLAGESEQYF.

The chain joins TRBV6-5 to TRBJ2-7; D possibly corresponds to TRBD2 (7 bases). V lost 9 bases to trimming and J lost 8 bases, with 20 bases between them. The germline V gene has CDR1 MNHEY and CDR2 SVGAGI. CDR3 length: 13 amino acids. This CDR3 reads CASSAGAPPQQYF. The CDR3 coding sequence is TGTGCCAGTTCGGCGGGGGCTCCTCCCCAGCAGTACTTC.

This clone was counted only a few times. The chain links TRBV9 to TRBJ2-1, with D maybe TRBD1 (6 bases). CDR1 and CDR2 from the germline V gene are SGDLS and YYNGEE. The CDR3 has 13 amino acids. Trimming pared 4 bases from V and 9 bases from J, leaving 14 bases between. CDR3 coding DNA: TGTGCCAGCAGCCCGACAGGTAGGAGTGAGCAGTTCTTC. It is translated as CASSPTGRSEQFF. The whole variable domain, filled in from reference TRBV9 and TRBJ2-1, reads DSGVTQTPKHLITATGQRVTLRCSPRSGDLSVYWYQQSLDQGLQFLIQYYNGEERAKGNILERFSAQQFPDLHSELNLSSLELGDSALYFCASSPTGRSEQFFGPGTRLTVL.

V and J are TRBV28 and TRBJ1-5; TRBD1 aligns across 7 bases. The V segment lost 5 bases and the J segment 2 bases; nucleotides outside the gene matches: 9. Germline-derived CDR1 and CDR2 are MDHEN and SYDVKM. This CDR3 is 16 amino acids long. The CDR3 DNA reads as TGTGCCAGCAGTAAGGAACAGGGGTCGGGCAATCAGCCCCAGCATTTT. Protein: CASSKEQGSGNQPQHF.

This chain connects TRBV7-2 to TRBJ2-3; D may be TRBD2 (6 bases). Germline V lookup: CDR1 SGHTA, CDR2 FQGNSA. The V gene lost 2 bases and the J gene lost 4 bases, with 13 bases spanning the gap. The CDR3 has 15 amino acids. DNA for the CDR3: TGTGCCAGCAGCTTAAAAATCGGGGGTTCAGATACGCAGTATTTT. Translated: CASSLKIGGSDTQYF.

The rearrangement uses TRBV9 and TRBJ2-7, with D perhaps matching TRBD2 (6 bases). The V gene's germline CDR1 is SGDLS and CDR2 YYNGEE. Between the trimmed V and J ends, which lost 2 bases and 5 bases, there was a span of 14 bases. This CDR3 is 14 amino acids long. For the CDR3, the DNA is TGTGCCAGCAGCGTTAGCGGAAATGGACACGAGCAGTACTTC. It codes for CASSVSGNGHEQYF.

This clone came up a few times. V is TRBV30 and J is TRBJ2-7; the D gene is possibly TRBD1 (6 bases). The CDR3 has 16 residues. V was shortened by 0 bases and J by 9 bases, with 24 bases between the two germline ends. The germline CDR1 and CDR2 sequences are GTSNPN and SVGIG (reference sequence). CDR3 sequence: CAWSVEIWTALGGQYF. The CDR3 DNA reads TGTGCCTGGAGTGTCGAAATCTGGACAGCCCTAGGAGGGCAGTACTTC.

The chain has TRBV6-1 and TRBJ2-7; 8 bases agree with TRBD1. This CDR3 has 15 residues. Germline values: CDR1 MNHNS, CDR2 SASEGT. The junction had 10 bases not matched to a gene; V was cut back by 4 bases and J by 5 bases. The CDR3, as DNA: TGTGCCAGCAGTGCGGGGTCCAGGGGGCGCGACGAGCAGTACTTC. Protein: CASSAGSRGRDEQYF.

This clone has only one observation. V gene TRBV5-3 combines with J gene TRBJ2-7; TRBD2 agrees at 9 bases. TRBV5-3 is annotated as an ORF whose role is uncertain. J gave up 5 bases and V 4 bases, and 13 bases lay outside the gene matches. The CDR3 loop spans 16 amino acids. CDR3 region: CARSPWTSDPPHEQYF. CDR3 sequence (DNA): TGTGCCAGAAGCCCGTGGACTAGCGACCCCCCCCACGAGCAGTACTTC.

The genes are TRBV7-9 and TRBJ1-4; D is unclear. V lost 2 bases and J lost 7, with 14 bases in between. Germline assignment: CDR1 SEHNR and CDR2 FQNEAQ (reference sequence). The CDR3 sequence is 15 residues long. CDR3 bases: TGTGCCAGCAGCTTATCCCAGGTCTATGGTGAAAAACTGTTTTTT. Protein: CASSLSQVYGEKLFF.

This chain uses TRBV5-6 with TRBJ2-3; the match to TRBD2 covers 8 bases. This CDR3 spans 15 amino acids. J lost 1 base, V lost 2 bases, and 3 bases had no gene match. In germline, CDR1 is SGHDT, CDR2 YYEEEE. The CDR3 reads CASSFGAGGTDTQYF. CDR3 nucleotides: TGTGCCAGCAGCTTCGGAGCGGGGGGCACAGATACGCAGTATTTT.